What follows is one T cell receptor beta chain and its context. No antigen is known for it. The germline V gene has CDR1 SGDLS and CDR2 YYNGEE. This CDR3 is built from 16 residues. V was shortened by 4 bases and J by 5 bases, with 21 bases between the two germline ends. This sample is part of a study of shared clonotypes between healthy human individuals. Generated by immunoSEQ multiplex PCR, the TCRdb table keeps only in-frame clones and is missing some. The table shows 560,000 or so clones, with around 96% occurring only once. Naive CD8 cells were CD45RO-negative, positively selected for CCR7, excluding terminally differentiated effector memory CD45RA+ cells. HIV-negative, healthy adults without recent acute infections or vaccinations were the donors. Donors were Caucasian adults residing in Nashville, Tennessee, USA. Whole-study findings and limits: It was expected that sequencing depth would affect clonotype sharing among donors.

This sequence joins TRBV9 and TRBJ2-5, with D maybe TRBD2 (7 bases). This TCR came from a woman aged 25-40 years in good health. Source material: naive CD8+ T cells sorted from blood. The CDR3 sequence: CASSTGAAGEGETQYF. The DNA for the CDR3 is TGTGCCAGCAGCACTGGGGCGGCAGGGGAGGGGGAGACCCAGTACTTC.